This T cell receptor beta chain was obtained from a study of T cells in Graves' hyperthyroidism and ophthalmopathy. Graves' hyperthyroidism was deemed stable absent ophthalmopathy progression within 18 months. RNA transcripts served as the template for amplifying TCR beta CDR3 regions. The HTBI primer set was used in a first-round RT-PCR of the TCR CDR3. TCRdb itself ran the multiplex PCR reads through MiXCR, one entry per CDR3 protein. The table shows just over 550,000 distinct CDR3 sequences, with 46% occurring only once. Findings and limits, study-wide: Clonotypes that were expanded in thyroid above 0.001 mostly appeared in blood too. Ophthalmopathy and stable hyperthyroidism were told apart by a 13 V-J model.

Points on this clonotype: Its target is unknown.

V was cut by 7 bases and J by 3 bases, with 9 bases left in between. This CDR3 is built from 13 residues. Germline lookup yields CDR1 SGHTA and CDR2 FQGTGA. The chain employs TRBV7-3 and TRBJ2-2; D unresolved. Sequencing was done on a sample of peripheral blood or thyroid tissue (not recorded which). This sequence originates from a woman aged 18 to 35 with Graves' hyperthyroidism. In DNA form, the CDR3 reads TGTGCCAGCACCCCAGTAGACACCGGGGAGCTGTTTTTT. Protein sequence: CASTPVDTGELFF.